This paragraph covers one T cell receptor beta chain sequence. Authors' methods: Reference gene primers were amplified, and this amplification served to estimate nucleated cell counts. Sequencing was performed with immunoSEQ multiplex PCR; in TCRdb, only in-frame clones are kept and a portion is missing. V and J calls and clone size are given by that table; D and trimming were obtained from the DNA. The sample consists of about 90,000 clones, around 88% of them appearing once. V was pared by 0 bases and J by 4 bases, with 10 bases between. The germline V gene has CDR1 SGHKS and CDR2 YYEKEE (reference sequence). The CDR3 contains 14 residues. This record comes from a study of blood T cell repertoires in COVID-19. At the level of the study: The samples span acute and convalescent COVID-19 from the United States, Italy and Spain. Nucleic acid was either cDNA or gDNA, and it came from T cells, B-cell-depleted T cells, or PBMCs.

Sequencing was performed on peripheral blood. This TCR was recovered from a man aged 55 to 70 with acute or convalescent COVID-19. This chain connects TRBV5-5 to TRBJ2-5; tentatively, D is TRBD2 (5 bases). In DNA form, the CDR3 reads TGTGCCAGCAGCTTGGGACTAAGTAGAGAGACCCAGTACTTC. Translation: CASSLGLSRETQYF.